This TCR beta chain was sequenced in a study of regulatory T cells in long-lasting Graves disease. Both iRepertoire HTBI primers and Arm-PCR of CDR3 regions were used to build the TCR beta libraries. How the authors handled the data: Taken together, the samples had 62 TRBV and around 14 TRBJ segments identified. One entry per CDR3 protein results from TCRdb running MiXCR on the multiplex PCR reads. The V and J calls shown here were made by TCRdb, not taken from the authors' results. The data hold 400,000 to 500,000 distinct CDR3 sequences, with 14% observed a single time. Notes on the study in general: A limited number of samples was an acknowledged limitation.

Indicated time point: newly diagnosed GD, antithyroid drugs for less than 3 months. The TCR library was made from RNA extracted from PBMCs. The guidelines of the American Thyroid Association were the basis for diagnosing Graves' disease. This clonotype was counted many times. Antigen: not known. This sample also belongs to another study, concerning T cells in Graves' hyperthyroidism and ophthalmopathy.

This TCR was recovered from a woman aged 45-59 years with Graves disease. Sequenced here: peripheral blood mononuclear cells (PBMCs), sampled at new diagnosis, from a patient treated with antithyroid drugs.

Written as DNA, the CDR3 is TGCAGCGCAGGGGATATCGGGGGAGAGACCCAGTACTTC. It is translated as CSAGDIGGETQYF. This rearrangement joins TRBV29-1 to TRBJ2-5; D assignment may be TRBD1 or TRBD2 (6 bases each). Trimming removed 7 bases from V and 4 bases from J, with 16 bases in between. CDR1 and CDR2 from the germline V gene are SQVTM and ANQGSEA. The CDR3 covers 13 residues.